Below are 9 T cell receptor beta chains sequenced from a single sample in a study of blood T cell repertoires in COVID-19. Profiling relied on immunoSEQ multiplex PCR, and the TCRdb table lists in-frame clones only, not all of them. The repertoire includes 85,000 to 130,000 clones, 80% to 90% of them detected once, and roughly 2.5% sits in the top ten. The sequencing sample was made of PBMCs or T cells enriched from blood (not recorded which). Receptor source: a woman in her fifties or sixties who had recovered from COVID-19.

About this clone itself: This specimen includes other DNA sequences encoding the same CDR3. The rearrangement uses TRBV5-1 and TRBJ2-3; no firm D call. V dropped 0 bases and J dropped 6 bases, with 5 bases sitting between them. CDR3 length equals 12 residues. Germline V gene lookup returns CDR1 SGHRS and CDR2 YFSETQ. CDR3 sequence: CASSLGRDTQYF. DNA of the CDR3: TGCGCCAGCAGCTTGGGTCGGGATACGCAGTATTTT.

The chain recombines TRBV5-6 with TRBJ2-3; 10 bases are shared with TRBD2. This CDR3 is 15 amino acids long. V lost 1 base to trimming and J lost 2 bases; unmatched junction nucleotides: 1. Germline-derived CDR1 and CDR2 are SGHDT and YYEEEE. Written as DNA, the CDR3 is TGTGCCAGCAGCTTGACTAGCGGGGCCACAGATACGCAGTATTTT. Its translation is CASSLTSGATDTQYF.

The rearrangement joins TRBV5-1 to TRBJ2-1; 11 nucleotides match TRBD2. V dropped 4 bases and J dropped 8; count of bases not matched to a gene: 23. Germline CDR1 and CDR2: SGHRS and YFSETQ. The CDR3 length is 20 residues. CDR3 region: CASSAGRRGTSGQTGHEQFF. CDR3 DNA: TGCGCCAGCAGCGCCGGACGGAGGGGGACTAGCGGCCAAACGGGGCATGAGCAGTTCTTC.

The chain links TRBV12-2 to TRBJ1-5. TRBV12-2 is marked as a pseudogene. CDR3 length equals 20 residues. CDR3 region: CASRFGPRRGKDRSNQPQHF. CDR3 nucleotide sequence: TGTGCAAGTCGCTTCGGCCCCAGGAGGGGCAAGGATCGGAGCAATCAGCCCCAGCATTTT.

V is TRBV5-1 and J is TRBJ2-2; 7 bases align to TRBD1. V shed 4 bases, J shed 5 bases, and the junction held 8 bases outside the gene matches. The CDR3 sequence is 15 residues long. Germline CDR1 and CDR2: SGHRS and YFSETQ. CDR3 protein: CASSRDRDGTGELFF. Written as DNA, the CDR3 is TGCGCCAGCAGCCGAGACAGGGACGGGACCGGGGAGCTGTTTTTT.

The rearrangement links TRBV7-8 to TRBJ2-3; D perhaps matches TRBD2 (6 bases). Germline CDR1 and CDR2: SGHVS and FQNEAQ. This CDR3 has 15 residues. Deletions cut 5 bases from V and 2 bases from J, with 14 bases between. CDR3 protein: CASSPSGGFTDTQYF. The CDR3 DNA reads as TGTGCCAGCAGCCCGTCAGGAGGGTTCACAGATACGCAGTATTTT.

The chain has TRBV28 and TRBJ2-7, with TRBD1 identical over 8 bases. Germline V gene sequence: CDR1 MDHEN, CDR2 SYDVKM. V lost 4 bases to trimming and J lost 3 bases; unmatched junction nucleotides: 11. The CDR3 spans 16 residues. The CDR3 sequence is CASSSLGQGFVYEQYF. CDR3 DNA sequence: TGTGCCAGCAGTTCCCTTGGACAGGGTTTCGTCTACGAGCAGTACTTC.

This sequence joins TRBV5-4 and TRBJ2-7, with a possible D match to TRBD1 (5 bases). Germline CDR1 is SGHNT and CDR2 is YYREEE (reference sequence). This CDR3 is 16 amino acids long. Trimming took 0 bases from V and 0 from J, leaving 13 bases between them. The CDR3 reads CASSLEPGLSSYEQYF. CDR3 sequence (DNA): TGTGCCAGCAGCTTGGAACCAGGGCTAAGCTCCTACGAGCAGTACTTC.

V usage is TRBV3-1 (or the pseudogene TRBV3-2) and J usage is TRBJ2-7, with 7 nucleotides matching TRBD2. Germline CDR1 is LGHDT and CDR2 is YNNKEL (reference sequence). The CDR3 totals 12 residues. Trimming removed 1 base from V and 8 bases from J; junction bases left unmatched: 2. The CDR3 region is CASSQGGGKQYF. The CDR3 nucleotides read TGTGCCAGCAGCCAAGGGGGAGGGAAGCAGTACTTC.